There are many counts of the clone carrying this T cell receptor (beta chain). TCR beta CDR3 sequences were amplified from RNA transcripts. Researchers ran a first-round RT-PCR on the TCR CDR3 using the HTBI primer set. TCRdb called the multiplex PCR reads again in MiXCR, with one record for every CDR3 protein. The data show hundreds of thousands of distinct CDR3 sequences, with roughly 14% seen just once and less than 15% held by the top ten. The sample belongs to a study of T cells in Graves' hyperthyroidism and ophthalmopathy. This CDR3 comprises 13 residues. CDR1 is SNHLY, CDR2 FYNNEI, per germline. The V gene end was trimmed by 6 bases and the J gene end by 4 bases; junction bases not matched to a gene: 3.

The rearrangement links TRBV2 to TRBJ2-3, with TRBD2 matching over 8 bases. This receptor was identified in a man younger than 30 with Graves' ophthalmopathy. The sample comprised blood. CDR3 residues: CASRSGRADTQYF. For the CDR3, the DNA is TGTGCCAGCAGGAGCGGGAGAGCAGATACGCAGTATTTT.